This section outlines one T cell receptor beta chain sequence together with its context. This entry comes from a study of OX40 agonist ivuxolimab in advanced cancers. On the study more broadly: With a range of 23 to 79, age averaged 60 years, and 65% to 85% were male.

This table comes from immunoSEQ multiplex PCR, and its TCRdb copy is limited to in-frame clones, with some not included. The data contain about 76,000 clones, over 75% of them singletons. Germline V lookup: CDR1 SGHTA, CDR2 FQGNSA. V was clipped by 5 bases and J by 4 bases, with 21 bases between them. The CDR3 runs 17 residues. This chain connects TRBV7-2 to TRBJ2-1; D is ambiguous. This TCR was recovered from an adult with an advanced solid tumor such as melanoma, head and neck, liver or kidney cancer. Source: CD4+ or CD8+ T cells sorted from blood, taken in a trial of the OX40 agonist ivuxolimab. CDR3: CASSPVHQPGKYNEQFF. In DNA, the CDR3 is TGTGCCAGCAGCCCCGTTCACCAGCCAGGAAAATACAATGAGCAGTTCTTC.